This TCR beta chain was recorded in a study of beta chain features in type 1 diabetes. Expressed TCRB transcripts were sequenced after all isolated RNA was converted to cDNA. This table comes from immunoSEQ multiplex PCR, and its TCRdb copy is limited to in-frame clones, with some not included. The sample has roughly 340,000 clones, roughly 13% seen once. The study, taken as a whole, reports: An over-representation of cells with high TCR expression could result from cDNA sequencing. Patients with Type 1 diabetes showed moderately but significantly shorter TCRB CDR3s in all four CD4+ subsets. The question of HLA type influencing TCRB rearrangement was one that remained unresolved here.

In its sample, this clone was seen a few times. Its antigen remains unknown. The CDR3 sequence is 15 residues long. V lost 5 bases to trimming and J lost 5 bases, with 20 bases between them. Germline CDR1 reads GTSNPN; CDR2 reads SVGIG (reference sequence). Every donor had blood drawn once into heparin, 90 to 150 mL on average. Purity exceeded 98% in all sorted populations. The TCR originated in a woman between 18 and 29 years old with type 1 diabetes. Specimen: naive CD4+ T cells from blood. The chain joins TRBV30 to TRBJ2-3; tentatively, D is TRBD2 (7 bases). The CDR3 sequence: CAWGDGGPAGDTQYF. CDR3 in DNA: TGTGCCTGGGGTGACGGGGGGCCGGCAGGAGATACGCAGTATTTT.